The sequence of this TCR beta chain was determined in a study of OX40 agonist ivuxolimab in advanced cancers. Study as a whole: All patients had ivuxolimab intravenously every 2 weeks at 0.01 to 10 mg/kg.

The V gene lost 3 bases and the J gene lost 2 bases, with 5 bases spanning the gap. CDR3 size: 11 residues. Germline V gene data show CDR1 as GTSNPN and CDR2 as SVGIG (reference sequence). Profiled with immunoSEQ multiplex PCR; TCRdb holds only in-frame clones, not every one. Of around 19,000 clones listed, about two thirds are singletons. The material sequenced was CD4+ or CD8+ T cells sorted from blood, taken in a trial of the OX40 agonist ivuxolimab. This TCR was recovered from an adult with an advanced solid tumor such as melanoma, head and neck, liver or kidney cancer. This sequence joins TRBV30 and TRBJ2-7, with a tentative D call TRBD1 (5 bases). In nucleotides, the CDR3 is TGTGCCTGGAGGGACACCTACGAGCAGTACTTC. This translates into CAWRDTYEQYF.